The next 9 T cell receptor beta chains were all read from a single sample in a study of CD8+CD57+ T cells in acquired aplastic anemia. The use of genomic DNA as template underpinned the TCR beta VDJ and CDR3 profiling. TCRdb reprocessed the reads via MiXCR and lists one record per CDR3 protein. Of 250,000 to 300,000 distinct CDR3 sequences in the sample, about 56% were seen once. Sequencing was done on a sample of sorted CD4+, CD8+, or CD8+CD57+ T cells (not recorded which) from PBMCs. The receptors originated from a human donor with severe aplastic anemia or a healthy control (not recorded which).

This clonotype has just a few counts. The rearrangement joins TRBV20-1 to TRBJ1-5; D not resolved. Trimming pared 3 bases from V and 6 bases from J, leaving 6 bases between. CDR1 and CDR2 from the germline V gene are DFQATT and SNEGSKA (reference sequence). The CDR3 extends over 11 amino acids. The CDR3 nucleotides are TGCAGTGCTAGTTCGGGTCAGCCCCAGCATTTT. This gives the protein CSASSGQPQHF.

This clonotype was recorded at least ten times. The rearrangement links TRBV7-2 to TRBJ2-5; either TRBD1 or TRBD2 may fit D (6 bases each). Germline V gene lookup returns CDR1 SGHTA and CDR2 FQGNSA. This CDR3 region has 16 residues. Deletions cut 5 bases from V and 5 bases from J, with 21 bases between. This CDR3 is CASSIIGGSIGETQYF. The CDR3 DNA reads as TGTGCCAGCAGCATAATAGGGGGGTCAATTGGTGAGACCCAGTACTTC.

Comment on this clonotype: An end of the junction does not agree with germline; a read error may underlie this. The chain's CDR3 is CASSRLGTSGTTDTQYF. The DNA for the CDR3 is TGCGCCAGCAGCCGCCTCGGGACTAGCGGGACCACAGATACGCAGTATTTT. V usage is TRBV7-8 and J usage is TRBJ2-3, with 13 positions matching TRBD2. This CDR3 comprises 17 residues. Germline CDR1 reads SGHVS; CDR2 reads FQNEAQ.

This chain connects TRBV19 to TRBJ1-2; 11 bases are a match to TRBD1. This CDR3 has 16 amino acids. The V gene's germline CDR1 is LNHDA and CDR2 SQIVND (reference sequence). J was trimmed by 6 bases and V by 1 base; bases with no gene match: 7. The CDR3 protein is CASSIAGQGELHGYTF. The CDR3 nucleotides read TGTGCCAGTAGTATAGCGGGACAGGGGGAACTACATGGCTACACCTTC.

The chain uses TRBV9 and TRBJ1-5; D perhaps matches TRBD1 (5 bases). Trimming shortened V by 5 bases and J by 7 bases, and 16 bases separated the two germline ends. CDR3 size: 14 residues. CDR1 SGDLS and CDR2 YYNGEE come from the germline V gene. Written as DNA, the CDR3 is TGTGCCAGCAGTCCGACAGACATCGGGCAGCCCCAGCATTTT. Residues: CASSPTDIGQPQHF.

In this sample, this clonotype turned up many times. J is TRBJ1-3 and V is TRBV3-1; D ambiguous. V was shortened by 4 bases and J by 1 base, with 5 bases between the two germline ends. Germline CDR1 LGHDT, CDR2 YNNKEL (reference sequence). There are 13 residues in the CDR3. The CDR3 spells CASSRRSGNTIYF. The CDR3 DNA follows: TGTGCCAGCAGCCGACGTTCTGGAAACACCATATATTTT.

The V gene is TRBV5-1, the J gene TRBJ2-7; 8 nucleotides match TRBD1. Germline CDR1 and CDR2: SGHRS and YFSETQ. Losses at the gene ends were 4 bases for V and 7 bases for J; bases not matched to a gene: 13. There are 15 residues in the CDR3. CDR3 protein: CASSPSLTGDGEQYF. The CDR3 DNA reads TGCGCCAGCAGCCCCAGCCTGACAGGGGATGGGGAGCAGTACTTC.

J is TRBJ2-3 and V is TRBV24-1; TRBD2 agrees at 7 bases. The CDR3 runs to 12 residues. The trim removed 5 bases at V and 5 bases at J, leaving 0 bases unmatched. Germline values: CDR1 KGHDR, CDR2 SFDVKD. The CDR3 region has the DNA TGTGCCACCAGTGGGGAGGGAGATACGCAGTATTTT. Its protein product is CATSGEGDTQYF.

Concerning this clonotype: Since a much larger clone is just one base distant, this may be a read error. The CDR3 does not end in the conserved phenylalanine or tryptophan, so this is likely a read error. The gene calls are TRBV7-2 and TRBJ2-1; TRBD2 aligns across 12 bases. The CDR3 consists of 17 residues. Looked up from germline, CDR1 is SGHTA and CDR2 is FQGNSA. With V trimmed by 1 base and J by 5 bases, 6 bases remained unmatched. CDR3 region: CASSLGRRLAGDNEQFL. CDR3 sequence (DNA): TGTGCCAGCAGCTTAGGTCGTCGACTAGCGGGGGACAATGAGCAGTTCCTC.